These 6 T cell receptor beta chains were all obtained from the same sample, sequenced in a study of molecular identifiers for immune sequencing clone quantification. TCRdb re-derived calls from the PCR reads in MiXCR, one entry per CDR3 protein. The sample carries around 460,000 distinct CDR3 sequences, around 21% recorded once. The sequenced sample consisted of naive CD8+ T cells from blood, with Jurkat cell RNA spiked in. The subset was: FACS-sorted CD8+CD4-CCR7+CD45RA+ naive T cells. Receptors originate from a human donor in good health. Some libraries in this study had Jurkat cell RNA spiked in.

The V gene is TRBV12-3 or TRBV12-4, the J gene TRBJ2-3; D is possibly TRBD2 (5 bases). This CDR3 region has 15 residues. With 3 bases removed from V and 4 bases from J, the gap between germline ends came to 14 bases. The CDR3 here is CASSLSGTAADTQYF. CDR3 nucleotide sequence: TGTGCCAGCAGTTTGAGCGGCACCGCGGCAGATACGCAGTATTTT.

As regards this clonotype: It may be a read error: a sequence one base away is much more abundant. CDR3 bases: TGTGCCAGCAGTTACTCACCGGGGCTTGCGGGAGAGACCCGGTACTTC. Amino acids: CASSYSPGLAGETRYF. The chain couples TRBV6-5 to TRBJ2-5; the match to TRBD2 covers 7 bases. Germline V gives CDR1 MNHEY, CDR2 SVGAGI. The CDR3 has 16 residues.

There are many counts of this clonotype. The V and J genes are TRBV30 and TRBJ2-7, with D maybe TRBD2 (6 bases). CDR3 length: 13 amino acids. The germline V gene encodes CDR1 GTSNPN and CDR2 SVGIG (reference sequence). Trimming removed 4 bases at V and 2 bases at J, with 12 bases between. In DNA form, the CDR3 reads TGTGCCTGGATCCGGGACTTCCCCTACGAGCAGTACTTC. Its translation is CAWIRDFPYEQYF.

Written as DNA, the CDR3 is TGTGCCAGCAGCTTGGGCCTGTCTCGCGGGGGGATCGGGGAGCTGTTTTTT. It translates to CASSLGLSRGGIGELFF. The chain couples TRBV5-6 to TRBJ2-2, with TRBD2 matching 8 bases. CDR3 length: 17 residues. Trimming at V came to 0 bases and at J to 7 bases, leaving 11 bases not matched to a gene. Germline CDR1 is SGHDT and CDR2 is YYEEEE.

V usage is TRBV7-9 and J usage is TRBJ1-1; 12 positions agree with TRBD1. V shed 5 bases, J shed 7 bases, and the junction held 5 bases outside the gene matches. The CDR3 consists of 14 residues. Germline V lookup: CDR1 SEHNR, CDR2 FQNEAQ (reference sequence). This CDR3 is CASSAGQGAGEAFF. The CDR3 nucleotides read TGTGCCAGCAGCGCGGGACAGGGGGCGGGTGAAGCTTTCTTT.

This clonotype was counted a few times. The chain links TRBV6-2 or TRBV6-3 to TRBJ2-1; 9 bases are a match to TRBD2. Germline values: CDR1 MNHEY, CDR2 SVGEGT. The CDR3 length is 14 residues. The trim removed 7 bases at V and 8 bases at J, leaving 9 bases unmatched. The CDR3 DNA is TGTGCCAGCAACGTAGCGGGAGCTGGCGATGAGCAGTTCTTC. The encoded protein is CASNVAGAGDEQFF.